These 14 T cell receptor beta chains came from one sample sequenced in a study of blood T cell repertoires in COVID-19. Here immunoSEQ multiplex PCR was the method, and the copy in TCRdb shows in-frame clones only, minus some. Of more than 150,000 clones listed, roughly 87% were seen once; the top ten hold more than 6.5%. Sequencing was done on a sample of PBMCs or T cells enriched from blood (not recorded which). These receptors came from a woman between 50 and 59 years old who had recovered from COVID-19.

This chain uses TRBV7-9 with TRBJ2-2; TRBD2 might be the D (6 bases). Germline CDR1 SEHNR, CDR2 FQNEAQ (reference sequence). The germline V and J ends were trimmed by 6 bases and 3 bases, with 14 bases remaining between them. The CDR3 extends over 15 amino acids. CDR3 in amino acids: CASSFLERDTGELFF. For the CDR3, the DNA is TGTGCCAGCAGTTTCCTTGAGCGGGACACCGGGGAGCTGTTTTTT.

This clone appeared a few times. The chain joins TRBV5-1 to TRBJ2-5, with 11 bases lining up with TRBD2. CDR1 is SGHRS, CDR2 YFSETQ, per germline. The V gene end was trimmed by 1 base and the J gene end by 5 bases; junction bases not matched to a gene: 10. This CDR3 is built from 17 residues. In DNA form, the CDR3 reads TGCGCCAGCAGCTTGACTACTAGCGGGAGTGTCGGGGAGACCCAGTACTTC. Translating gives CASSLTTSGSVGETQYF.

Here the CDR3 reads CASSLGDSRSEQYF. The DNA of the CDR3 is TGTGCCAGCAGTTTAGGGGACTCCCGGAGTGAGCAGTACTTC. J is TRBJ2-7 and V is TRBV27; the D gene is possibly TRBD2 (6 bases). CDR1 and CDR2 from the germline V gene are MNHEY and SMNVEV (reference sequence). The V end lost 2 bases, the J end lost 7 bases, and 15 bases lay between the germline ends. The CDR3 runs to 14 residues.

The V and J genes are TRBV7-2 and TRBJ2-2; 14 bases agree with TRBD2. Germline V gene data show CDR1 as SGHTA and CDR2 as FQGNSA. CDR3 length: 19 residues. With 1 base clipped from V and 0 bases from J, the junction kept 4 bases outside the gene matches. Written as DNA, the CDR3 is TGTGCCAGCAGCTTAGTGGGACTAGCGGGAGTATCGAACACCGGGGAGCTGTTTTTT. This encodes CASSLVGLAGVSNTGELFF. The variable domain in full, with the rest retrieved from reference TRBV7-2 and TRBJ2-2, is GAGVSQSPSNKVTEKGKDVELRCDPISGHTALYWYRQSLGQGLEFLIYFQGNSAPDKSGLPSDRFSAERTGGSVSTLTIQRTQQEDSAVYLCASSLVGLAGVSNTGELFFGEGSRLTVL.

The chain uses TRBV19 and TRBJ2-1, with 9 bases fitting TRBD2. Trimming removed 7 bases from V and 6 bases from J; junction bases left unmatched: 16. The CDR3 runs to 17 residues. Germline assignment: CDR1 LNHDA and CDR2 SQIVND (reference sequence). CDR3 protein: CASKDGGLAGTSNEQFF. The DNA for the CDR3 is TGTGCCAGTAAAGACGGAGGCCTAGCGGGGACCAGCAATGAGCAGTTCTTC.

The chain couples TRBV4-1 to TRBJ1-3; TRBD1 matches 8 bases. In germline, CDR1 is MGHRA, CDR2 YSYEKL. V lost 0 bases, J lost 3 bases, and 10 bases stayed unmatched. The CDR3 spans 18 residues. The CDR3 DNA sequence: TGCGCCAGCAGCCAAGATGAATACAACAGGGGGTTTGGAAACACCATATATTTT. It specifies CASSQDEYNRGFGNTIYF.

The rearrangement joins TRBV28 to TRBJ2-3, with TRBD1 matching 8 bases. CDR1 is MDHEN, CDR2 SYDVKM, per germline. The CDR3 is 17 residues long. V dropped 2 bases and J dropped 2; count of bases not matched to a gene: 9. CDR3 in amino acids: CASSLPLTGGITDTQYF. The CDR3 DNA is TGTGCCAGCAGTTTACCCCTTACAGGGGGGATCACAGATACGCAGTATTTT.

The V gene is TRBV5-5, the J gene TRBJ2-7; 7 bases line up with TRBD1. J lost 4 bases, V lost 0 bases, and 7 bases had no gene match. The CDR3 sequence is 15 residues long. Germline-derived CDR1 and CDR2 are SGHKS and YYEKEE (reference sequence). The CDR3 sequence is CASSLEPGGKYEQYF. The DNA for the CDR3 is TGTGCCAGCAGCTTGGAGCCAGGGGGAAAATACGAGCAGTACTTC.

CDR3 protein: CASSSGLSILFYEQYF. The DNA for the CDR3 is TGCGCCAGCAGCTCCGGACTATCCATACTTTTCTACGAGCAGTACTTC. The chain carries TRBV5-1 and TRBJ2-7; D possibly corresponds to TRBD2 (6 bases). This CDR3 comprises 16 residues. V was trimmed by 3 bases and J by 3 bases, leaving 19 bases between them. The V gene's germline CDR1 is SGHRS and CDR2 YFSETQ. Based on the CDR3 plus reference TRBV5-1 and TRBJ2-7, the full variable domain is KAGVTQTPRYLIKTRGQQVTLSCSPISGHRSVSWYQQTPGQGLQFLFEYFSETQRNKGNFPGRFSGRQFSNSRSEMNVSTLELGDSALYLCASSSGLSILFYEQYFGPGTRLTVT.

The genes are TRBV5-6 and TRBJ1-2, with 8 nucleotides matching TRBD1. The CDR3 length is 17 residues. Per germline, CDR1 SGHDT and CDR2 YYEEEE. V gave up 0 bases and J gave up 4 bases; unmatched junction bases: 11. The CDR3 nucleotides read TGTGCCAGCAGCTTGGGAGGGGCAGGGGGCGCTGGCTATGGCTACACCTTC. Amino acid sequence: CASSLGGAGGAGYGYTF.

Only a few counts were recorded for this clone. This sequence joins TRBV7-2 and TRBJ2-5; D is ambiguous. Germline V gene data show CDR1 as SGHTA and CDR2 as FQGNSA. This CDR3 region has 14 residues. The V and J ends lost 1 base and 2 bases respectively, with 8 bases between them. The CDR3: CASSLVPVQETQYF. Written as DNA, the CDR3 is TGTGCCAGCAGCTTAGTCCCGGTTCAAGAGACCCAGTACTTC.

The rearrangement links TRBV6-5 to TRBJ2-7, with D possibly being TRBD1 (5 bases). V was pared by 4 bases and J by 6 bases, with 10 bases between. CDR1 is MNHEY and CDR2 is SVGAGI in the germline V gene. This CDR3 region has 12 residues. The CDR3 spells CASSSGLREQYF. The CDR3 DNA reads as TGTGCCAGCAGTTCAGGGTTGCGCGAGCAGTACTTC.

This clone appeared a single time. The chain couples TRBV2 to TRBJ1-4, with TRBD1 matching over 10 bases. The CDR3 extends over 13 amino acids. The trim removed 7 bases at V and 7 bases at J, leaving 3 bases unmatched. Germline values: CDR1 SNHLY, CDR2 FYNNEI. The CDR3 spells CASIGQGGEKLFF. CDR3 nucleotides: TGTGCCAGCATCGGACAGGGGGGTGAAAAACTGTTTTTT. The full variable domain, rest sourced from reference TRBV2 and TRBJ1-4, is EPEVTQTPSHQVTQMGQEVILRCVPISNHLYFYWYRQILGQKVEFLVSFYNNEISEKSEIFDDQFSVERPDGSNFTLKIRSTKLEDSAMYFCASIGQGGEKLFFGSGTQLSVL.

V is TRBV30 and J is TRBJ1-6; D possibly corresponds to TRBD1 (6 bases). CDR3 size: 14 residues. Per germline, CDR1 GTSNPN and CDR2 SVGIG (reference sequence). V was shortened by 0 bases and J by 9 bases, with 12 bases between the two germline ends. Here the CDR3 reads CAWSVAGAGSPLHF. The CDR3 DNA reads TGTGCCTGGAGTGTAGCGGGGGCCGGTTCACCCCTCCACTTT.